This TCR beta chain was recovered during a study of CD8 T cells in Susac syndrome. CDR1 is PRHDT, CDR2 FYEKMQ, per germline (reference sequence). Trimming removed 2 bases from V and 2 bases from J, with 10 bases in between. The CDR3 has 14 amino acids. Reverse transcription used about 0.5 to 1 ug RNA and random hexamers. One entry per CDR3 protein results from TCRdb running MiXCR on the immunoSEQ multiplex PCR reads. This sample carries 200,000 to 250,000 distinct CDR3 sequences, 90% to 95% of them seen once, and the ten largest clones take about 0.12%. This clonotype was sampled from a human donor with multiple sclerosis. V and J are TRBV13 and TRBJ2-7; D possibly corresponds to TRBD2 (5 bases). Input material: CD8+ T cells from PBMCs. The CDR3 DNA reads as TGTGCCAGCAGCTTAAGGACTCGAACCTACGAGCAGTACTTC. The encoded protein is CASSLRTRTYEQYF.